These 12 T cell receptor beta chains share one sample of origin, sequenced in a study of beta chain features in type 1 diabetes. These receptors are not linked to any known antigen. Overall study results and limits: In all four CD4+ subsets, TCRB CDR3 length was significantly, moderately reduced in type 1 diabetes.

Isolated RNA was reverse transcribed in full, so expressed TCRB transcripts were sequenced. Profiled with immunoSEQ multiplex PCR; TCRdb holds only in-frame clones, not every one. This sample carries roughly 260,000 clones, approximately 10% of them seen once, and the ten largest clones take over 0.015%. The sequencing sample was made of naive CD4+ T cells from blood. These receptors were collected from a man aged 25 to 40 with type 1 diabetes.

This clone came up a few times. This sequence joins TRBV13 and TRBJ1-1; a weak D match, TRBD1 (6 bases). Trimming cost V 5 bases and J 4 bases, with 11 bases left between them. The CDR3 length is 13 residues. From germline, CDR1 is PRHDT and CDR2 FYEKMQ (reference sequence). The CDR3 DNA sequence: TGTGCCAGCAGCCGACAGGCGAGCACTGAAGCTTTCTTT. It yields the protein CASSRQASTEAFF.

This clone was detected a few times. This chain links TRBV2 with TRBJ2-3; D is possibly TRBD1 (6 bases). Trimming removed 6 bases at V and 6 bases at J, with 13 bases between. The germline CDR1 and CDR2 sequences are SNHLY and FYNNEI. The length of the CDR3 is 13 residues. This chain's CDR3 is CASRGDRTDTQYF. The CDR3 DNA follows: TGTGCCAGCAGAGGAGACAGGACGGATACGCAGTATTTT.

Remarks on this clone: The sample holds other DNA sequences that translate to the same CDR3. The V call is TRBV30, the J call TRBJ1-2, with D perhaps matching TRBD1 (5 bases). This CDR3 is built from 11 residues. V was pared by 2 bases and J by 7 bases, with 8 bases between. Germline lookup yields CDR1 GTSNPN and CDR2 SVGIG (reference sequence). The CDR3 nucleotides are TGTGCCTGGAGTCAGGGTGGTGGCTACACCTTC. This sequence encodes CAWSQGGGYTF.

J is TRBJ1-1 and V is TRBV29-1; D possibly corresponds to TRBD1 (6 bases). The V and J ends lost 5 bases and 8 bases respectively, with 12 bases between them. The germline CDR1 and CDR2 sequences are SQVTM and ANQGSEA. The CDR3 runs 11 residues. The CDR3 is CSVRTDIEAFF. The CDR3 region has the DNA TGCAGCGTTCGGACAGATATAGAAGCTTTCTTT.

V gene TRBV10-3 combines with J gene TRBJ2-5; a weak D match, TRBD1 (6 bases). This CDR3 is 13 amino acids long. Looked up from germline, CDR1 is ENHRY and CDR2 is SYGVKD. With 6 bases removed from V and 5 bases from J, the gap between germline ends came to 13 bases. The CDR3 nucleotides are TGTGCCATCAGGGACGGTGGACAGGAGACCCAGTACTTC. This sequence encodes CAIRDGGQETQYF.

This clone was seen only a few times. The chain is built from TRBV18 and TRBJ2-3; 10 positions match TRBD1. CDR1 is KGHSH, CDR2 LQKENI, per germline. Trimming cost V 3 bases and J 2 bases; bases outside gene matches: 5. The CDR3 length is 16 residues. In DNA, the CDR3 is TGTGCCAGCTCACCTCGGACAGGGGGGGACACAGATACGCAGTATTTT. Amino acid sequence: CASSPRTGGDTDTQYF. Drawing the rest from reference TRBV18 and TRBJ2-3, the complete variable domain is NAGVMQNPRHLVRRRGQEARLRCSPMKGHSHVYWYRQLPEEGLKFMVYLQKENIIDESGMPKERFSAEFPKEGPSILRIQQVVRGDSAAYFCASSPRTGGDTDTQYFGPGTRLTVL.

The chain is built from TRBV5-6 and TRBJ2-2; maybe TRBD2 (5 bases). The V end lost 2 bases, the J end lost 6 bases, and 14 bases lay between the germline ends. The germline gives CDR1 SGHDT, CDR2 YYEEEE. The CDR3 contains 15 residues. CDR3 sequence: CASSFLGVSSGELFF. CDR3 DNA: TGTGCCAGCAGCTTTCTCGGGGTATCGTCCGGGGAGCTGTTTTTT.

This chain joins TRBV7-9 and TRBJ2-3; 8 positions agree with TRBD2. Trimming took 4 bases from V and 2 from J; bases not matched to a gene: 14. Germline CDR1 reads SEHNR; CDR2 reads FQNEAQ (reference sequence). This CDR3 region has 18 residues. CDR3 sequence (DNA): TGTGCCAGCAGCTACCCCCGTTCGGGGGGGTGGATCACAGATACGCAGTATTTT. This gives the protein CASSYPRSGGWITDTQYF.

In its sample, this clone was seen a few times. This sequence joins TRBV5-1 and TRBJ2-3, with 11 bases aligning to TRBD2. Trimming removed 4 bases from V and 6 bases from J; junction bases left unmatched: 10. The germline V gene has CDR1 SGHRS and CDR2 YFSETQ. The length of the CDR3 is 16 residues. The CDR3 DNA reads as TGCGCCAGCAGCCCGCGGACTAGCGGGTCCGTCGATACGCAGTATTTT. This encodes CASSPRTSGSVDTQYF.

The chain combines TRBV5-6 with TRBJ1-2; the D is unclear. In germline, CDR1 is SGHDT, CDR2 YYEEEE. Trimming pared 4 bases from V and 1 base from J, leaving 5 bases between. This CDR3 has 12 amino acids. The DNA of the CDR3 is TGTGCCAGCAGCCTTTTTAACTATGGCTACACCTTC. Translation gives CASSLFNYGYTF.

The chain combines TRBV19 with TRBJ2-2; no reliable D call. CDR1 and CDR2 (germline): LNHDA, SQIVND (reference sequence). Trimming took 1 base from V and 0 from J, leaving 9 bases between them. The CDR3 runs to 16 residues. DNA of the CDR3: TGTGCCAGTAGTATAGGGTCGGGTTCGAACACCGGGGAGCTGTTTTTT. Translation: CASSIGSGSNTGELFF.

The chain is built from TRBV27 and TRBJ1-1; the D is unclear. The ends were cut back, 5 bases at V and 1 base at J, with 8 bases in the middle. The CDR3 runs to 13 residues. Per germline, CDR1 MNHEY and CDR2 SMNVEV (reference sequence). CDR3 DNA: TGTGCCAGCAGTACCAGGAAGAACACTGAAGCTTTCTTT. Residues: CASSTRKNTEAFF.